Shown below are 10 T cell receptor beta chains from a single sample sequenced in a study of blood T cell repertoires in COVID-19 (dated by TCRdb to about 2020). Libraries were constructed by the immunoSEQ multiplex PCR assay. The immuneACCESS repertoire file appears here via TCRdb, limited to in-frame rearrangements. These files lack a portion of the clones; in checked studies, under half of the deficit traces to unresolved V genes, and the cause of the others is not known. This sample holds under 300,000 clones; more than 85% were observed only once. The top ten hold 1.5% to 2% of the sample. Sequenced input: PBMCs or T cells enriched from blood (not recorded which). The origin of the receptors is a woman aged 45-60 years who had recovered from COVID-19.

The chain uses TRBV6-2 or TRBV6-3 and TRBJ1-5; D gene unclear. Germline-derived CDR1 and CDR2 are MNHEY and SVGEGT. V was shortened by 4 bases and J by 5 bases, with 18 bases between the two germline ends. The CDR3 loop spans 16 amino acids. CDR3 sequence reads: CASSLANWYSDQPQHF. In DNA, the CDR3 is TGTGCCAGCAGTTTAGCCAATTGGTATTCCGATCAGCCCCAGCATTTT.

The chain combines TRBV6-5 with TRBJ2-7, with 9 nucleotides matching TRBD1. Germline values: CDR1 MNHEY, CDR2 SVGAGI. There are 14 residues in the CDR3. The V segment lost 8 bases and the J segment 4 bases; nucleotides outside the gene matches: 9. In DNA, the CDR3 is TGTGCCAGCGGAAAGCGACAGGGGGTTTACGAGCAGTACTTC. Translating gives CASGKRQGVYEQYF.

V and J are TRBV7-8 and TRBJ2-3; 7 nucleotides line up with TRBD2. The V and J ends lost 5 bases and 1 base, in that order; junction bases with no gene match: 9. The CDR3 sequence is 16 residues long. Germline CDR1 reads SGHVS; CDR2 reads FQNEAQ. CDR3 nucleotide sequence: TGTGCCAGCAGCCCTCGAGCCCTAGCGGGCACAGATACGCAGTATTTT. It specifies CASSPRALAGTDTQYF.

V gene TRBV2 combines with J gene TRBJ2-7; tentative D call: TRBD1 (5 bases). The CDR3 extends over 13 amino acids. Germline-derived CDR1 and CDR2 are SNHLY and FYNNEI. V was pared by 1 base and J by 2 bases, with 6 bases between. In DNA, the CDR3 is TGTGCCAGCAGTGAAGTACAGGCCTACGAGCAGTACTTC. Its translation: CASSEVQAYEQYF.

This clone was detected a few times. For the CDR3, the DNA is TGTGCCATCAGTGAGCCAACAGGGGGGGCGCTGAGGACCGGGGAGCTGTTTTTT. It yields the protein CAISEPTGGALRTGELFF. V gene TRBV10-3 combines with J gene TRBJ2-2, with a tentative D call TRBD1 (8 bases). Trimming left V 2 bases short and J 5 bases short, with 21 bases between. This CDR3 is built from 18 residues. Germline V gives CDR1 ENHRY, CDR2 SYGVKD.

This rearrangement joins TRBV28 to TRBJ1-5; D might be TRBD1 (5 bases). Trimming pared 5 bases from V and 7 bases from J, leaving 12 bases between. The CDR3 contains 13 residues. CDR1 and CDR2 (germline): MDHEN, SYDVKM. The CDR3 loop reads CASSPRVRQPQHF. The CDR3 coding sequence is TGTGCCAGCAGTCCCAGGGTCAGGCAGCCCCAGCATTTT.

The V call is TRBV12-5, the J call TRBJ1-2; no reliable D call. In germline, CDR1 is LGHNT, CDR2 FRNRAP. V dropped 6 bases and J dropped 8 bases, with 19 bases sitting between them. This CDR3 has 14 amino acids. The CDR3 nucleotides read TGTGCTAGTGGACTTCCACAGCTGGTTAGGGGCTACACCTTC. Amino acid sequence: CASGLPQLVRGYTF. The variable domain in full, with the rest retrieved from reference TRBV12-5 and TRBJ1-2, is DARVTQTPRHKVTEMGQEVTMRCQPILGHNTVFWYRQTMMQGLELLAYFRNRAPLDDSGMPKDRFSAEMPDATLATLKIQPSEPRDSAVYFCASGLPQLVRGYTFGSGTRLTVV.

The chain is built from TRBV20-1 and TRBJ1-4; D uncertain. The CDR3 runs 11 residues. Germline CDR1 reads DFQATT; CDR2 reads SNEGSKA (reference sequence). CDR3 loop: CPQVVGEKLFF. DNA for the CDR3: TGCCCCCAGGTTGTAGGCGAAAAACTGTTTTTT.

This chain joins TRBV7-9 and TRBJ2-3; no clear D gene. In germline, CDR1 is SEHNR, CDR2 FQNEAQ (reference sequence). Trimming cost V 4 bases and J 4 bases, with 15 bases left between them. The CDR3 sequence is 15 residues long. The CDR3 DNA reads as TGTGCCAGCAGCTCAAGTGGTCGGAGCCCAGATACGCAGTATTTT. Translated: CASSSSGRSPDTQYF.

The chain joins TRBV6-5 to TRBJ2-3, with TRBD1 matching 8 bases. This CDR3 has 10 residues. Germline values: CDR1 MNHEY, CDR2 SVGAGI. V shed 10 bases and J 11 bases; nucleotides not matched to a gene: 5. CDR3 sequence: CATRQGWQYF. The CDR3 nucleotides are TGTGCCACCAGACAGGGGTGGCAGTATTTT.